This passage covers 15 T cell receptor beta chains from one sample sequenced in a study of cytomegalovirus exposure and HLA in healthy donors. Primers: 60 Vbeta forward and 13 Jbeta reverse. The repertoire was sequenced with immunoSEQ multiplex PCR; TCRdb's copy has only in-frame clones and lacks some. There are around 83,000 clones in the sample; roughly 78% occur only once, and approximately 4.8% lies in the top ten. Sample: PBMCs. The receptors come from a male donor in good health and CMV-seropositive.

This rearrangement joins TRBV7-9 to TRBJ1-1; D remains unclear. Germline CDR1 is SEHNR and CDR2 is FQNEAQ (reference sequence). Between the trimmed V and J ends, which lost 5 bases and 1 base, there was a span of 8 bases. The CDR3 is 13 amino acids. CDR3 sequence: CASSARGNTEAFF. The DNA for the CDR3 is TGTGCCAGCAGCGCTCGGGGGAACACTGAAGCTTTCTTT.

This clone showed up just a few times. CDR3 DNA sequence: TGTGCCAGCGCTGGGGGCACCACCACCTACGAGCAGTACTTC. Its translation is CASAGGTTTYEQYF. The chain uses TRBV9 and TRBJ2-7, with TRBD1 as a possible D gene (6 bases). Trimming left V 7 bases short and J 2 bases short, with 16 bases between. Germline V CDR1 and CDR2: SGDLS, YYNGEE. This CDR3 spans 14 amino acids. Variable domain in full (rest from reference TRBV9 and TRBJ2-7): DSGVTQTPKHLITATGQRVTLRCSPRSGDLSVYWYQQSLDQGLQFLIQYYNGEERAKGNILERFSAQQFPDLHSELNLSSLELGDSALYFCASAGGTTTYEQYFGPGTRLTVT.

The chain has TRBV5-1 and TRBJ2-4, with D possibly TRBD1 on 6 matching bases. This CDR3 has 13 amino acids. Trimming removed 5 bases at V and 3 bases at J, with 9 bases between. Germline CDR1 is SGHRS and CDR2 is YFSETQ. The CDR3 region is CASRGAGKNIQYF. The DNA for the CDR3 is TGCGCCAGCAGGGGGGCTGGCAAAAACATTCAGTACTTC.

This clone was seen a few times. The chain couples TRBV30 to TRBJ1-3; no clear D. The germline gives CDR1 GTSNPN, CDR2 SVGIG (reference sequence). The CDR3 has 19 residues. Trimming took off 0 bases at V and 0 bases at J, with 21 bases between the two ends. CDR3 region: CAWSVLGRNSVSSGNTIYF. Here the CDR3 DNA reads TGTGCCTGGAGTGTACTGGGGAGAAACAGCGTGAGCTCTGGAAACACCATATATTTT.

In nucleotides, the CDR3 is TGTGCCAGCAGGCAAACAGGTTTGTTCCATGAGCAGTTCTTC. Protein product: CASRQTGLFHEQFF. This rearrangement joins TRBV28 to TRBJ2-1; D may be TRBD1 (5 bases). From germline, CDR1 is MDHEN and CDR2 SYDVKM. This CDR3 comprises 14 residues. V was cut by 6 bases and J by 8 bases, with 17 bases left in between.

V is TRBV2 and J is TRBJ1-2; D unclear. The CDR3 consists of 16 residues. Germline CDR1 reads SNHLY; CDR2 reads FYNNEI. The V end was cut by 0 bases, the J end by 4 bases, with 15 bases between. The CDR3 here is CASSEARGGRSYGYTF. For the CDR3, the DNA is TGTGCCAGCAGTGAAGCGCGAGGAGGGAGATCCTATGGCTACACCTTC.

The rearrangement joins TRBV15 to TRBJ2-5; 9 bases are shared with TRBD2. Per the germline V gene, CDR1 is LNHNV and CDR2 is YYDKDF (reference sequence). The CDR3 is 19 amino acids. V shed 0 bases and J 3 bases; nucleotides not matched to a gene: 14. Here the CDR3 reads CATSRDVGGGAIHEETQYF. CDR3 nucleotides: TGTGCCACCAGCAGAGATGTCGGCGGGGGGGCTATTCATGAAGAGACCCAGTACTTC.

The rearrangement uses TRBV19 and TRBJ2-2; 11 bases line up with TRBD1. Per germline, CDR1 LNHDA and CDR2 SQIVND (reference sequence). The ends lost 4 bases at V and 4 bases at J; junction bases unmatched: 5. This CDR3 spans 16 amino acids. This CDR3 is CASSRGTGGRTGELFF. For the CDR3, the DNA is TGTGCCAGTAGTAGGGGGACAGGGGGACGCACCGGGGAGCTGTTTTTT. Full variable domain (missing parts from reference TRBV19 and TRBJ2-2): DGGITQSPKYLFRKEGQNVTLSCEQNLNHDAMYWYRQDPGQGLRLIYYSQIVNDFQKGDIAEGYSVSREKKESFPLTVTSAQKNPTAFYLCASSRGTGGRTGELFFGEGSRLTVL.

The J gene is TRBJ2-7, the V gene TRBV18; TRBD1 agrees at 7 bases. CDR3 length: 16 residues. V lost 3 bases to trimming and J lost 2 bases; unmatched junction nucleotides: 10. CDR1 KGHSH and CDR2 LQKENI come from the germline V gene. The CDR3, as DNA: TGTGCCAGCTCACCCGAGGGGGCAGGCACCCCCTACGAGCAGTACTTC. Its translation: CASSPEGAGTPYEQYF.

The chain joins TRBV27 to TRBJ1-6, with a weak D call TRBD1 (5 bases). Germline V CDR1 and CDR2: MNHEY, SMNVEV (reference sequence). V lost 6 bases and J lost 8, with 8 bases in between. This CDR3 has 12 amino acids. CDR3 in DNA: TGTGCCAGCAGCCAGGGTGATTCACCCCTCCACTTT. Translation gives CASSQGDSPLHF.

This chain links TRBV7-8 with TRBJ1-3; 8 nucleotides match TRBD1. The CDR3 extends over 14 amino acids. The V segment lost 6 bases and the J segment 4 bases; nucleotides outside the gene matches: 5. Germline values: CDR1 SGHVS, CDR2 FQNEAQ. The CDR3 DNA reads TGTGCCAGCAGTTGGACAGGGCCAGGAAACACCATATATTTT. It encodes CASSWTGPGNTIYF.

The CDR3 region has the DNA TGTGCCTCCTCTGAGTCTGAAGCTTTCTTT. As protein: CASSESEAFF. The rearrangement joins TRBV30 to TRBJ1-1; D uncertain. The CDR3 is 10 amino acids. Germline V gene lookup returns CDR1 GTSNPN and CDR2 SVGIG (reference sequence). V gave up 7 bases and J gave up 6 bases, with 9 bases separating them.

Concerning this clone: Mismatch with germline at one junction end may stem from a read error. The rearrangement joins TRBV7-9 to TRBJ2-3, with D tentatively TRBD2 (6 bases). Germline CDR1 SEHNR, CDR2 FQNEAQ (reference sequence). This CDR3 is built from 17 residues. The CDR3 bases are TGTGCCGGCAGCTTATCTTTGGGGAGGAGGGAGACAGATACGCAGTATTTT. The encoded protein is CAGSLSLGRRETDTQYF. Together with reference TRBV7-9 and TRBJ2-3, the CDR3 gives the full variable domain: DTGVSQNPRHKITKRGQNVTFRCDPISEHNRLYWYRQTLGQGPEFLTYFQNEAQLEKSRLLSDRFSAERPKGSFSTLEIQRTEQGDSAMYLCAGSLSLGRRETDTQYFGPGTRLTVL.

This sequence joins TRBV30 and TRBJ2-7, with TRBD2 matching 7 bases. This CDR3 is 16 amino acids long. V shed 0 bases, J shed 2 bases, and the junction held 10 bases outside the gene matches. CDR1 and CDR2 from the germline V gene are GTSNPN and SVGIG (reference sequence). CDR3 loop: CAWSVTSGIITYEQYF. DNA of the CDR3: TGTGCCTGGAGTGTAACCAGCGGGATCATAACCTACGAGCAGTACTTC.

The chain carries TRBV10-2 and TRBJ1-1; perhaps TRBD1 as D (6 bases). Per germline, CDR1 WSHSY and CDR2 SAAADI. The CDR3 length is 12 residues. V lost 3 bases, J lost 7 bases, and 9 bases lay in between. The CDR3 coding sequence is TGCGCCAGCAGTGAAACGGACAGTGAAGCTTTCTTT. Its translation is CASSETDSEAFF.